This T cell receptor beta chain was found in a study of blood T cell repertoires in COVID-19. About the study: COVID-19 samples collected from the United States, Italy and Spain covered acute and convalescent phases. PBMCs, B-cell-depleted T cells, or T cells were the source of the cDNA or gDNA that made up the material.

Original processing notes: Reference gene primer amplification in the assay estimated nucleated cell counts. Clones were read by immunoSEQ multiplex PCR, and TCRdb kept only the in-frame ones, dropping some. That table is the source of V, J and clone size, and D and trimming were worked out from the DNA. The table records a few hundred thousand clones, about 83% of them present only once. V lost 4 bases and J 7 bases, leaving 10 bases between the germline ends. Germline CDR1 reads SNHLY; CDR2 reads FYNNEI. The CDR3 totals 13 residues. This clone was found once. This receptor was obtained from a woman aged 45-60 years with acute or convalescent COVID-19. The chain links TRBV2 to TRBJ1-4, with D maybe TRBD1 (5 bases). Sequenced material: peripheral blood. CDR3 in DNA: TGTGCCAGCAGTGGCAGGGTGGGTGAAAAACTGTTTTTT. It translates to CASSGRVGEKLFF.